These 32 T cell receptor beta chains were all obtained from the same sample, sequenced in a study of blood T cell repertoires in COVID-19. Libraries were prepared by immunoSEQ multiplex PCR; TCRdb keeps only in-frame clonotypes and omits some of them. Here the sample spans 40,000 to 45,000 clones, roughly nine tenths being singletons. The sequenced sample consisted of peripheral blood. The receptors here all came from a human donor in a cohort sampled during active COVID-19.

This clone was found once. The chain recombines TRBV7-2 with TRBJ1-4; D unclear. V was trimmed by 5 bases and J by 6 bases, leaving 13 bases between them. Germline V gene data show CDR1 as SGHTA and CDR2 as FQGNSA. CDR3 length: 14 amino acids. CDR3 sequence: CASSRQGRDEKLFF. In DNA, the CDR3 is TGTGCCAGCAGCCGTCAAGGGAGGGATGAAAAACTGTTTTTT. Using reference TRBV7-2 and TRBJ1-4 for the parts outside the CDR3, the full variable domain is GAGVSQSPSNKVTEKGKDVELRCDPISGHTALYWYRQSLGQGLEFLIYFQGNSAPDKSGLPSDRFSAERTGGSVSTLTIQRTQQEDSAVYLCASSRQGRDEKLFFGSGTQLSVL.

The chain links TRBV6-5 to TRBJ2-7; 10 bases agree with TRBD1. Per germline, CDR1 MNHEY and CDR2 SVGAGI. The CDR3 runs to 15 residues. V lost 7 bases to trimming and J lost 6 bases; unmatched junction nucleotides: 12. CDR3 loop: CASNPDRGQRREQYF. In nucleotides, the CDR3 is TGTGCCAGCAACCCAGACAGGGGGCAAAGGCGCGAGCAGTACTTC.

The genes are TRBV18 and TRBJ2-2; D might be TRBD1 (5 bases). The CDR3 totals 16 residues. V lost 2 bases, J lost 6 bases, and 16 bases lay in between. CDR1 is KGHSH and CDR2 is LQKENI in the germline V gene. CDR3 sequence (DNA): TGTGCCAGCTCACCAGCTCGAAGGGGTGTCGCCGGGGAGCTGTTTTTT. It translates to CASSPARRGVAGELFF. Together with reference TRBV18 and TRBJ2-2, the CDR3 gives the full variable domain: NAGVMQNPRHLVRRRGQEARLRCSPMKGHSHVYWYRQLPEEGLKFMVYLQKENIIDESGMPKERFSAEFPKEGPSILRIQQVVRGDSAAYFCASSPARRGVAGELFFGEGSRLTVL.

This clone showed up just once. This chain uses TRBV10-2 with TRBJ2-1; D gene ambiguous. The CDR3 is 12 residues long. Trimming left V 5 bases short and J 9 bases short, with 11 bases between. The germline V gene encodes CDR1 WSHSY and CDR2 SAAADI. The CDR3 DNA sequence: TGCGCCAGCAGTATTATACAGTTTGAGCAGTTCTTC. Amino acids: CASSIIQFEQFF.

The CDR3: CASSQEQGISGNTIYF. The CDR3 DNA sequence: TGTGCCAGCAGCCAAGAACAGGGAATCTCTGGAAACACCATATATTTT. V gene TRBV3-1 (or the pseudogene TRBV3-2) combines with J gene TRBJ1-3, with D possibly TRBD1 on 6 matching bases. The CDR3 has 16 residues. Germline CDR1 and CDR2: LGHDT and YNNKEL (reference sequence). Trimming stripped 0 bases from V and 0 bases from J, with 9 bases between.

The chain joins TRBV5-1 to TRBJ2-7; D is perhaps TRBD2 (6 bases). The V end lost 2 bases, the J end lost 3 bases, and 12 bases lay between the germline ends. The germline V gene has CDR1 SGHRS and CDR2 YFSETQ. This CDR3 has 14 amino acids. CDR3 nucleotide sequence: TGCGCCAGCAGCTTATTGGGAGGCGTCTACGAGCAGTACTTC. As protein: CASSLLGGVYEQYF.

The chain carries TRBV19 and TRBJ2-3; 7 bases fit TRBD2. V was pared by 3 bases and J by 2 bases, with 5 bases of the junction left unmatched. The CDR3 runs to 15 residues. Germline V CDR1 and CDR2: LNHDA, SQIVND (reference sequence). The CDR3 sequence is CASSIGAGDTDTQYF. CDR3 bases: TGTGCCAGTAGTATTGGGGCGGGAGACACAGATACGCAGTATTTT.

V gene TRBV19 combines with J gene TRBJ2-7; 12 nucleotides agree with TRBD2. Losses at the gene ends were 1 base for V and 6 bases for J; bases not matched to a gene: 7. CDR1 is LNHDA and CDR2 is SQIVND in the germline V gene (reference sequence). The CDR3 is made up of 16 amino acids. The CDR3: CASSIGLAGGPREQYF. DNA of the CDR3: TGTGCCAGTAGTATAGGGCTAGCGGGAGGGCCTCGCGAGCAGTACTTC.

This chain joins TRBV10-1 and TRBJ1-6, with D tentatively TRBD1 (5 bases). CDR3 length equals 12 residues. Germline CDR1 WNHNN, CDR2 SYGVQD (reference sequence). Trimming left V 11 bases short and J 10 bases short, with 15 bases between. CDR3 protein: CARGRDHSPLHF. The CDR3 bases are TGCGCCCGGGGGAGGGATCACTCACCCCTCCACTTT.

The CDR3 nucleotides are TGTGCCAGCGGACAGTCAGGCTCCTACGAGCAGTACTTC. It is translated as CASGQSGSYEQYF. The chain recombines TRBV10-3 with TRBJ2-7; TRBD1 is a possible D gene (6 bases). V dropped 10 bases and J dropped 0 bases, with 13 bases sitting between them. The length of the CDR3 is 13 residues. The germline CDR1 and CDR2 sequences are ENHRY and SYGVKD.

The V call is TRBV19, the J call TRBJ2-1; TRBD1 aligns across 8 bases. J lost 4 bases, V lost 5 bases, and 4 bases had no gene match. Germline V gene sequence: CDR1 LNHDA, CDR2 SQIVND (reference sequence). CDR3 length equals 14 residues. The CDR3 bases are TGTGCCAGTAGTGCCAGACAGGGGTACAATGAGCAGTTCTTC. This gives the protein CASSARQGYNEQFF.

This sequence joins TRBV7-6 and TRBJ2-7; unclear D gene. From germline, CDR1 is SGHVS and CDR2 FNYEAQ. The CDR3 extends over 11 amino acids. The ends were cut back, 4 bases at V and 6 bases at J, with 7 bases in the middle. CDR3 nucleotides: TGTGCCAGCAGCTCCTCAGGCGAGCAGTACTTC. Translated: CASSSSGEQYF.

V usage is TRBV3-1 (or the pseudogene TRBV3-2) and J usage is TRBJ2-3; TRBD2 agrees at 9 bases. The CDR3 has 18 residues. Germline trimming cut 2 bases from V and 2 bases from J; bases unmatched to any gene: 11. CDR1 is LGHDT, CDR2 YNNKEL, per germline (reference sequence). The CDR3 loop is CASSQRVTSGPYTDTQYF. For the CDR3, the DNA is TGTGCCAGCAGCCAACGGGTGACTAGCGGCCCTTACACAGATACGCAGTATTTT.

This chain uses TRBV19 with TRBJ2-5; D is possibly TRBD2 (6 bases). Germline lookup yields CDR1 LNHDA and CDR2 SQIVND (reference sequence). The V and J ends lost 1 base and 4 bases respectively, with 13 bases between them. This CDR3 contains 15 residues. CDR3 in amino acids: CASSIVGRTGETQYF. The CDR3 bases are TGTGCCAGTAGTATAGTAGGGAGGACTGGAGAGACCCAGTACTTC.

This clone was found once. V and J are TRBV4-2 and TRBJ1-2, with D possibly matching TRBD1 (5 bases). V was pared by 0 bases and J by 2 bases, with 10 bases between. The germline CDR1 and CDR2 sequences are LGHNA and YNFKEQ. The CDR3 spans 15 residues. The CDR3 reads CASSQDRALNYGYTF. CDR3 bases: TGTGCCAGCAGCCAAGACAGGGCACTAAACTATGGCTACACCTTC.

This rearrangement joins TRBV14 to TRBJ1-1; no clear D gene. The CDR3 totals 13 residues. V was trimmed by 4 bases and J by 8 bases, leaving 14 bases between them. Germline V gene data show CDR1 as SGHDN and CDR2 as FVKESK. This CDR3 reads CASSPLTTTEAFF. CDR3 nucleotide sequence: TGTGCCAGCAGCCCTCTCACTACGACCGAAGCTTTCTTT.

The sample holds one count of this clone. The CDR3 reads CATSREKSGRKTQYF. The CDR3 nucleotides are TGTGCCACCAGCAGAGAGAAGAGCGGGAGAAAGACCCAGTACTTC. This chain links TRBV15 with TRBJ2-5; 8 nucleotides agree with TRBD2. Losses at the gene ends were 0 bases for V and 6 bases for J; bases not matched to a gene: 6. CDR1 and CDR2 (germline): LNHNV, YYDKDF (reference sequence). CDR3 size: 15 residues.

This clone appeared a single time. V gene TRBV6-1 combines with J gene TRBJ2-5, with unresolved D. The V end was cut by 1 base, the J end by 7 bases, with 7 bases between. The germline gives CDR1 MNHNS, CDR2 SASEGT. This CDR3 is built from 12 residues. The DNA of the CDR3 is TGTGCCAGCAGTGAAGGTGTGGCGACCCAGTACTTC. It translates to CASSEGVATQYF.

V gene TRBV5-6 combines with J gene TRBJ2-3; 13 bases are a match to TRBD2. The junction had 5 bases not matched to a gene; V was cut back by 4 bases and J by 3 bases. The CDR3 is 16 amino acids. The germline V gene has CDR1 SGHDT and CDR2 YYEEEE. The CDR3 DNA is TGTGCCAGCAGCGGAGGACTAGCGGGAGAGACAGATACGCAGTATTTT. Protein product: CASSGGLAGETDTQYF.

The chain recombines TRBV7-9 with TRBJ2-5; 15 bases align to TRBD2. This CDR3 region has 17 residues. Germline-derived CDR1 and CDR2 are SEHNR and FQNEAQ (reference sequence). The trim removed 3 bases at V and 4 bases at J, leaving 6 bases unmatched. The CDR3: CASSFDWGLAGGETQYF. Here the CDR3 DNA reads TGTGCCAGCAGCTTCGATTGGGGACTAGCGGGAGGAGAGACCCAGTACTTC.

Here the CDR3 reads CASSERTGNSGGTEAFF. In DNA, the CDR3 is TGCGCCAGCAGTGAGCGCACAGGGAATTCCGGAGGCACTGAAGCTTTCTTT. V gene TRBV10-1 combines with J gene TRBJ1-1, with a weak D call TRBD1 (6 bases). Germline V gives CDR1 WNHNN, CDR2 SYGVQD (reference sequence). Trimming removed 2 bases from V and 4 bases from J, with 20 bases in between. This CDR3 has 17 residues.

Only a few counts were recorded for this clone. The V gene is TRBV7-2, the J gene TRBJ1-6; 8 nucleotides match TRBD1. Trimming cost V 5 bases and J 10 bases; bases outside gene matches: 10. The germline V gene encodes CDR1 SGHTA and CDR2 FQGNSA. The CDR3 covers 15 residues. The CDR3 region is CASSRRQGLGSPLHF. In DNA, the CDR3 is TGTGCCAGCAGCCGCCGACAGGGGTTAGGGTCACCCCTCCACTTT.

CDR3 in DNA: TGCAGCGCAAGACAGTCCGTGAACACTGAAGCTTTCTTT. Its translation: CSARQSVNTEAFF. The V call is TRBV29-1, the J call TRBJ1-1; possibly TRBD1 for D (5 bases). There are 13 residues in the CDR3. Germline lookup yields CDR1 SQVTM and CDR2 ANQGSEA. V lost 7 bases and J lost 0, with 12 bases in between.

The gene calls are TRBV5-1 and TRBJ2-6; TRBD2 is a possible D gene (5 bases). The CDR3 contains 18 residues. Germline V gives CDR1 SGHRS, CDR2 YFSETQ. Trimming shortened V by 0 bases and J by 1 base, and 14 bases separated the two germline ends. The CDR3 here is CASSLEEALSSGANVLTF. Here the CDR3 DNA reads TGCGCCAGCAGCTTGGAGGAGGCCTTGTCGTCTGGGGCCAACGTCCTGACTTTC.

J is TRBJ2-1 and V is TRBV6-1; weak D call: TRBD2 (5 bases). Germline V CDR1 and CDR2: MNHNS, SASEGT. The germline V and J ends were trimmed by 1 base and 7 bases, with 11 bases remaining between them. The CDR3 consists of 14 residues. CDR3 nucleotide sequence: TGTGCCAGCAGTGAAGAAGGAGGCTGGAATGAGCAGTTCTTC. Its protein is CASSEEGGWNEQFF.

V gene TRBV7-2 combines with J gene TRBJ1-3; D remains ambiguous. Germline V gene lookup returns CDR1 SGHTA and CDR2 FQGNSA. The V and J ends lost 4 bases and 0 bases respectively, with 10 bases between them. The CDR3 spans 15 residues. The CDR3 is CASSSTSLSGNTIYF. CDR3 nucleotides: TGTGCCAGCAGCTCAACTAGCCTCTCTGGAAACACCATATATTTT. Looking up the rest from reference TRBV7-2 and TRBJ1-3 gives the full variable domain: GAGVSQSPSNKVTEKGKDVELRCDPISGHTALYWYRQSLGQGLEFLIYFQGNSAPDKSGLPSDRFSAERTGGSVSTLTIQRTQQEDSAVYLCASSSTSLSGNTIYFGEGSWLTVV.

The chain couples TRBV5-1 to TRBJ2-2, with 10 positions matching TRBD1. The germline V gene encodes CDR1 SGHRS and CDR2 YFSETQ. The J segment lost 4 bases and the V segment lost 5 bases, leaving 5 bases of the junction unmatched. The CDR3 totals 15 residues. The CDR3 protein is CASRGTGARTGELFF. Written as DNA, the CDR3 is TGCGCCAGCAGGGGGACAGGGGCTCGCACCGGGGAGCTGTTTTTT.

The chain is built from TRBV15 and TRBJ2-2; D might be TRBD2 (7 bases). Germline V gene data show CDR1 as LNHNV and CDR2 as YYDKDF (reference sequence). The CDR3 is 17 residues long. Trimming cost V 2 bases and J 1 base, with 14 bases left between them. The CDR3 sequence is CATSRPRGTKNTGELFF. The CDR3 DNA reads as TGTGCCACCAGCAGACCGAGGGGGACTAAGAACACCGGGGAGCTGTTTTTT.

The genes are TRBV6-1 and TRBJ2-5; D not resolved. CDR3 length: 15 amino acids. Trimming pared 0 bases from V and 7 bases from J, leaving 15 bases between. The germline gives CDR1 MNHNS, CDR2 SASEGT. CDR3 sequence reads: CASSEAGRPLGTQYF. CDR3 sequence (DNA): TGTGCCAGCAGTGAAGCCGGCAGGCCACTGGGGACCCAGTACTTC.

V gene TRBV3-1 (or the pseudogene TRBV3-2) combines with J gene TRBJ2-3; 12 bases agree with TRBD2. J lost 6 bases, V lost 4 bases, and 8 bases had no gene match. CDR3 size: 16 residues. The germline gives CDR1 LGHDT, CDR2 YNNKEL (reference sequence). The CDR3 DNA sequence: TGTGCCAGCAGCCCCGGACTAGCGGGGCGAAGGGATACGCAGTATTTT. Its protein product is CASSPGLAGRRDTQYF.

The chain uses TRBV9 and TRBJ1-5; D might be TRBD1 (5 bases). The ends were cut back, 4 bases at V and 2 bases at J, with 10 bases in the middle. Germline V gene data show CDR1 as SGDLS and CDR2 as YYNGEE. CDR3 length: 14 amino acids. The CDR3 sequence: CASSTGGGNQPQHF. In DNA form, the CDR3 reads TGTGCCAGCAGCACTGGGGGGGGCAATCAGCCCCAGCATTTT.

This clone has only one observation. The CDR3 DNA follows: TGTGCCAGCAGTTACGCGGCAGGGAATCAGCCCCAGCATTTT. Amino acid sequence: CASSYAAGNQPQHF. The rearrangement joins TRBV6-5 to TRBJ1-5; D perhaps matches TRBD1 (5 bases). Between the trimmed V and J ends, which lost 2 bases and 4 bases, there was a span of 9 bases. The CDR3 length is 14 residues. CDR1 MNHEY and CDR2 SVGAGI come from the germline V gene.